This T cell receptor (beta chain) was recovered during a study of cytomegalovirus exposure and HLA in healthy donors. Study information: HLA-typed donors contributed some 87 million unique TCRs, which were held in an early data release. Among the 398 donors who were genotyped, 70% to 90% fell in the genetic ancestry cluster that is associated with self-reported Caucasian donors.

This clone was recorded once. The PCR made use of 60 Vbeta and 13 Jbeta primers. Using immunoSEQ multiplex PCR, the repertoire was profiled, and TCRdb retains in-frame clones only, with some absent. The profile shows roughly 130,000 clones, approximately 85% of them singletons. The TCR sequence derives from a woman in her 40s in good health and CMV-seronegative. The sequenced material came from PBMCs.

CDR3 DNA: TGTGCCAGCAAATTCACAGGGGGTCCTTGGGGGCAGTATTTT. Its translation: CASKFTGGPWGQYF. V gene TRBV7-8 combines with J gene TRBJ2-3; 8 nucleotides agree with TRBD1. This CDR3 contains 14 residues. V dropped 7 bases and J dropped 11; count of bases not matched to a gene: 14. Germline-derived CDR1 and CDR2 are SGHVS and FQNEAQ.